These 27 T cell receptor beta chains share one sample of origin, sequenced in a study of beta chain features in type 1 diabetes. Study-level points and caveats: Moderate but significant shortening of TCRB CDR3s was recorded in all four CD4+ subsets from Type 1 diabetes patients.

Their target antigens are unknown. The sequenced template was cDNA made from the entire isolated RNA. The method was immunoSEQ multiplex PCR; TCRdb's version includes in-frame clones alone and lacks a portion of them. The table lists some 150,000 clones, about 12% of them singletons. The source material was central memory CD4+ T cells from blood. These receptors all come from a man aged 18 to 29 with type 1 diabetes.

As for this clone: An end of the junction differs from the germline gene, which may be a read error. This chain connects TRBV2 to TRBJ2-5; TRBD2 agrees at 12 bases. The CDR3 is 14 residues long. The germline CDR1 and CDR2 sequences are SNHLY and FYNNEI. The CDR3 loop is CASREGTSGETQYF. CDR3 DNA sequence: TGTGCCAGCAGAGAAGGGACTAGCGGGGAGACCCAGTACTTC.

The V gene is TRBV4-1, the J gene TRBJ2-3, with D tentatively TRBD1 or TRBD2 (5 bases each). This CDR3 has 13 residues. V was pared by 5 bases and J by 0 bases, with 6 bases between. Germline lookup yields CDR1 MGHRA and CDR2 YSYEKL. CDR3 sequence: CASSRDSTDTQYF. CDR3 DNA sequence: TGCGCCAGCAGCAGGGACAGCACAGATACGCAGTATTTT.

This clone was seen only a few times. This chain joins TRBV5-1 and TRBJ1-2; 9 bases match TRBD1. This CDR3 comprises 14 residues. The ends lost 4 bases at V and 4 bases at J; junction bases unmatched: 5. Per germline, CDR1 SGHRS and CDR2 YFSETQ. Here the CDR3 reads CASSPQGASYGYTF. The CDR3 nucleotides are TGCGCCAGCAGCCCACAGGGGGCGAGCTATGGCTACACCTTC.

This clone has just a few counts. J is TRBJ2-7 and V is TRBV7-2; D may be TRBD2 (6 bases). This CDR3 has 12 residues. Germline-derived CDR1 and CDR2 are SGHTA and FQGNSA. V was clipped by 3 bases and J by 6 bases, with 9 bases between them. The CDR3 DNA sequence: TGTGCCAGCAGCTTGGCGGAGGGCGAGCAGTACTTC. Its translation: CASSLAEGEQYF. The full variable domain, completed using reference TRBV7-2 and TRBJ2-7, is GAGVSQSPSNKVTEKGKDVELRCDPISGHTALYWYRQSLGQGLEFLIYFQGNSAPDKSGLPSDRFSAERTGGSVSTLTIQRTQQEDSAVYLCASSLAEGEQYFGPGTRLTVT.

This clone turned up a few times. J is TRBJ1-2 and V is TRBV7-8; no definite D call. Germline-derived CDR1 and CDR2 are SGHVS and FQNEAQ. Deletions cut 1 base from V and 0 bases from J, with 6 bases between. The CDR3 loop spans 14 amino acids. The CDR3 DNA sequence: TGTGCCAGCAGCTTAGTAGGGACTAACTATGGCTACACCTTC. Residues: CASSLVGTNYGYTF. The variable domain in full, with the rest retrieved from reference TRBV7-8 and TRBJ1-2, is GAGVSQSPRYKVAKRGQDVALRCDPISGHVSLFWYQQALGQGPEFLTYFQNEAQLDKSGLPSDRFFAERPEGSVSTLKIQRTQQEDSAVYLCASSLVGTNYGYTFGSGTRLTVV.

In this sample, this clone turned up a few times. The rearrangement uses TRBV7-9 and TRBJ2-5; 8 bases agree with TRBD2. Germline V gene lookup returns CDR1 SEHNR and CDR2 FQNEAQ (reference sequence). The CDR3 has 15 residues. The ends lost 5 bases at V and 6 bases at J; junction bases unmatched: 11. This CDR3 is CASSLLRGGVQTQYF. In DNA form, the CDR3 reads TGTGCCAGCAGCCTCCTACGGGGGGGAGTGCAGACCCAGTACTTC.

The V and J genes are TRBV11-2 and TRBJ2-5; the D is unclear. Germline V CDR1 and CDR2: SGHAT, FQNNGV. The CDR3 has 13 amino acids. V was clipped by 1 base and J by 3 bases, with 6 bases between them. The DNA of the CDR3 is TGTGCCAGCAGCTTAGGGATAGAAGAGACCCAGTACTTC. It is translated as CASSLGIEETQYF.

The chain is built from TRBV4-1 and TRBJ1-1, with D possibly TRBD1 on 6 matching bases. The CDR3 contains 17 residues. The V gene's germline CDR1 is MGHRA and CDR2 YSYEKL. V was trimmed by 0 bases and J by 0 bases, leaving 14 bases between them. CDR3 residues: CASSQDKWAGVNTEAFF. Here the CDR3 DNA reads TGCGCCAGCAGCCAAGATAAATGGGCAGGGGTGAACACTGAAGCTTTCTTT.

This clone was recorded a few times. Sequence at one end of the junction differs from germline and may be a read error. V usage is TRBV19 and J usage is TRBJ1-1; D not certain. CDR3 size: 11 residues. Per the germline V gene, CDR1 is LNHDA and CDR2 is SQIVND (reference sequence). DNA for the CDR3: TGTGCGAGTATGTGGAACACTGAAGCTTTCTTT. This gives the protein CASMWNTEAFF.

For this clone: This sample includes further DNA sequences coding for the same CDR3. The rearrangement uses TRBV7-9 and TRBJ2-2, with a weak D call TRBD1 (5 bases). V dropped 1 base and J dropped 2 bases, with 11 bases sitting between them. From germline, CDR1 is SEHNR and CDR2 FQNEAQ (reference sequence). This CDR3 is built from 16 residues. Written as DNA, the CDR3 is TGTGCCAGCAGCTTAGGTACAGGCCCAAACACCGGGGAGCTGTTTTTT. It encodes CASSLGTGPNTGELFF.

This clone was recorded many times. The V call is TRBV25-1, the J call TRBJ1-2; the D gene is possibly TRBD1 (5 bases). Trimming stripped 2 bases from V and 2 bases from J, with 9 bases between. Germline V lookup: CDR1 MGHDK, CDR2 SYGVNS. This CDR3 spans 14 amino acids. CDR3 sequence: CASSEMGDNYGYTF. CDR3 sequence (DNA): TGTGCCAGCAGTGAAATGGGGGACAACTATGGCTACACCTTC.

This clone was counted only a few times. V usage is TRBV28 and J usage is TRBJ1-6, with a tentative D call TRBD1 (5 bases). CDR3 length: 14 amino acids. The germline V gene encodes CDR1 MDHEN and CDR2 SYDVKM. Between the trimmed V and J ends, which lost 2 bases and 6 bases, there was a span of 8 bases. As DNA, the CDR3 is TGTGCCAGCAGTTTAATCCAGGGTAATTCACCCCTCCACTTT. Translating it yields CASSLIQGNSPLHF.

This clone has just a few counts. The chain has TRBV6-1 and TRBJ2-7; 7 nucleotides agree with TRBD1. This CDR3 is 16 amino acids long. V lost 2 bases, J lost 3 bases, and 10 bases stayed unmatched. The germline V gene has CDR1 MNHNS and CDR2 SASEGT. The CDR3 bases are TGTGCCAGCAGTGAAAGTAGGGGACAGACCGGCTACGAGCAGTACTTC. Translated: CASSESRGQTGYEQYF.

This clone turned up a few times. V gene TRBV29-1 combines with J gene TRBJ1-2; D possibly corresponds to TRBD1 (6 bases). The ends were cut back, 4 bases at V and 4 bases at J, with 7 bases in the middle. This CDR3 region has 11 residues. CDR1 is SQVTM, CDR2 ANQGSEA, per germline. The DNA for the CDR3 is TGCAGCGTTGGGACAGTCTATGGCTACACCTTC. The encoded protein is CSVGTVYGYTF.

The chain couples TRBV29-1 to TRBJ2-7, with a tentative D call TRBD1 (5 bases). With 4 bases removed from V and 5 bases from J, the gap between germline ends came to 6 bases. The CDR3 is 10 amino acids. Germline CDR1 and CDR2: SQVTM and ANQGSEA. The CDR3 protein is CSVGRDEQYF. The CDR3 DNA is TGCAGCGTTGGCAGGGACGAGCAGTACTTC.

This clone was seen a handful of times. The chain uses TRBV6-1 and TRBJ1-2; 7 bases match TRBD1. The CDR3 runs 17 residues. CDR1 and CDR2 from the germline V gene are MNHNS and SASEGT. Losses at the gene ends were 1 base for V and 3 bases for J; bases not matched to a gene: 11. The CDR3 DNA is TGTGCCAGCAGTGAAGAGAGGGGGCGCAAGTTTGACTATGGCTACACCTTC. It encodes CASSEERGRKFDYGYTF.

This clone turned up a few times. The chain couples TRBV30 to TRBJ1-6, with a tentative D call TRBD1 (6 bases). This CDR3 has 13 residues. Germline CDR1 GTSNPN, CDR2 SVGIG (reference sequence). Trimming took off 1 base at V and 9 bases at J, with 10 bases between the two ends. Written as DNA, the CDR3 is TGTGCCTGGAGTGGGGGGGCAGGTTCACCCCTCCACTTT. Protein sequence: CAWSGGAGSPLHF.

The CDR3 is CASSIRTGGYYNEQFF. The CDR3 DNA follows: TGTGCCAGTAGTATAAGGACAGGGGGTTACTACAATGAGCAGTTCTTC. The chain couples TRBV19 to TRBJ2-1; 10 bases are a match to TRBD1. With V trimmed by 2 bases and J by 3 bases, 4 bases remained unmatched. Germline values: CDR1 LNHDA, CDR2 SQIVND (reference sequence). This CDR3 contains 16 residues. Together with reference TRBV19 and TRBJ2-1, the CDR3 gives the full variable domain: DGGITQSPKYLFRKEGQNVTLSCEQNLNHDAMYWYRQDPGQGLRLIYYSQIVNDFQKGDIAEGYSVSREKKESFPLTVTSAQKNPTAFYLCASSIRTGGYYNEQFFGPGTRLTVL.

The sample holds many counts of this clone. This rearrangement joins TRBV30 to TRBJ2-2; 10 nucleotides line up with TRBD1. This CDR3 is built from 14 residues. Germline CDR1 and CDR2: GTSNPN and SVGIG (reference sequence). V gave up 6 bases and J gave up 3 bases; unmatched junction bases: 4. The CDR3 sequence is CACDRGLDTGELFF. CDR3 in DNA: TGTGCCTGTGACAGGGGGCTGGACACCGGGGAGCTGTTTTTT.

This clone has more than one count but fewer than ten. CDR3 in amino acids: CAWSDRRSSGTEAFF. The CDR3 region has the DNA TGTGCCTGGAGTGACCGACGCTCCAGTGGCACTGAAGCTTTCTTT. The genes are TRBV30 and TRBJ1-1; D not certain. The V and J ends lost 1 base and 4 bases respectively, with 16 bases between them. CDR1 is GTSNPN and CDR2 is SVGIG in the germline V gene (reference sequence). The CDR3 totals 15 residues. The complete variable domain, with remaining parts taken from reference TRBV30 and TRBJ1-1, reads SQTIHQWPATLVQPVGSPLSLECTVEGTSNPNLYWYRQAAGRGLQLLFYSVGIGQISSEVPQNLSASRPQDRQFILSSKKLLLSDSGFYLCAWSDRRSSGTEAFFGQGTRLTVV.

The chain employs TRBV7-9 and TRBJ2-2; D ambiguous. Germline V gene sequence: CDR1 SEHNR, CDR2 FQNEAQ (reference sequence). Trimming left V 4 bases short and J 0 bases short, with 3 bases between. This CDR3 comprises 13 residues. Written as DNA, the CDR3 is TGTGCCAGCAGCTCCGCGAACACCGGGGAGCTGTTTTTT. Translated, it gives CASSSANTGELFF.

The genes are TRBV18 and TRBJ2-5, with D perhaps matching TRBD2 (5 bases). Per germline, CDR1 KGHSH and CDR2 LQKENI. The CDR3 has 14 amino acids. Deletions cut 0 bases from V and 3 bases from J, with 8 bases between. The CDR3: CASSPPTREETQYF. In nucleotides, the CDR3 is TGTGCCAGCTCACCACCAACTAGAGAAGAGACCCAGTACTTC.

A single count supports this clone. The chain uses TRBV7-8 and TRBJ2-6; D remains unclear. The CDR3 is made up of 15 amino acids. Germline V gene lookup returns CDR1 SGHVS and CDR2 FQNEAQ. V was cut by 3 bases and J by 2 bases, with 8 bases left in between. The CDR3 spells CASSFTQAGANVLTF. In DNA form, the CDR3 reads TGTGCCAGCAGCTTTACCCAGGCTGGGGCCAACGTCCTGACTTTC. Complete variable domain (other parts from reference TRBV7-8 and TRBJ2-6): GAGVSQSPRYKVAKRGQDVALRCDPISGHVSLFWYQQALGQGPEFLTYFQNEAQLDKSGLPSDRFFAERPEGSVSTLKIQRTQQEDSAVYLCASSFTQAGANVLTFGAGSRLTVL.

This clone was seen a few times. This chain uses TRBV5-1 with TRBJ1-1; tentatively, D is TRBD1 (5 bases). V was trimmed by 0 bases and J by 0 bases, leaving 18 bases between them. The CDR3 has 18 residues. Germline lookup yields CDR1 SGHRS and CDR2 YFSETQ. The CDR3 nucleotides are TGCGCCAGCAGCTTGGGTCGGGCTGGTGGGGCCGTGAACACTGAAGCTTTCTTT. Its protein product is CASSLGRAGGAVNTEAFF.

This clone appeared a few times. V usage is TRBV30 and J usage is TRBJ1-5; 7 bases fit TRBD1. In germline, CDR1 is GTSNPN, CDR2 SVGIG (reference sequence). Trimming removed 5 bases from V and 6 bases from J; junction bases left unmatched: 13. This CDR3 has 15 residues. The CDR3 nucleotides are TGTGCCTGGGGTTACAAGACAGGGCGAGGTCAGCCCCAGCATTTT. Its protein product is CAWGYKTGRGQPQHF.

This chain joins TRBV13 and TRBJ2-1; 14 bases match TRBD2. From germline, CDR1 is PRHDT and CDR2 FYEKMQ (reference sequence). The V gene end was trimmed by 3 bases and the J gene end by 10 bases; junction bases not matched to a gene: 5. The length of the CDR3 is 15 residues. In DNA form, the CDR3 reads TGTGCCAGCAGCTTGAGACTAGCGGGGGGGAAAGAGCAGTTCTTC. As protein: CASSLRLAGGKEQFF. Full variable domain (missing parts from reference TRBV13 and TRBJ2-1): AAGVIQSPRHLIKEKRETATLKCYPIPRHDTVYWYQQGPGQDPQFLISFYEKMQSDKGSIPDRFSAQQFSDYHSELNMSSLELGDSALYFCASSLRLAGGKEQFFGPGTRLTVL.

The sample holds many counts of this clone. The J gene is TRBJ2-3, the V gene TRBV28, with a weak D call TRBD2 (6 bases). V was cut by 10 bases and J by 1 base, with 15 bases left in between. CDR1 and CDR2 (germline): MDHEN, SYDVKM. This CDR3 has 14 residues. Here the CDR3 reads CATGTLRGTDTQYF. The CDR3 DNA is TGTGCCACCGGGACTCTGAGGGGCACAGATACGCAGTATTTT.